Presented here are 27 T cell receptor beta chains from one specimen sequenced in a study of OX40 agonist ivuxolimab in advanced cancers. Only in-frame clones appear in the TCRdb table, and some are missing; sequencing was by immunoSEQ multiplex PCR. This table holds 95,000 to 120,000 clones, 91% found once. Sequencing was performed on CD4+ or CD8+ T cells sorted from blood, taken in a trial of the OX40 agonist ivuxolimab. These receptor sequences come from an adult with an advanced solid tumor such as melanoma, head and neck, liver or kidney cancer.

On this clone itself: This specimen includes other DNA sequences encoding the same CDR3. This chain links TRBV6-1 with TRBJ1-2, with D possibly being TRBD1 (5 bases). Germline V CDR1 and CDR2: MNHNS, SASEGT. The CDR3 covers 14 residues. The V gene lost 6 bases and the J gene lost 3 bases, with 14 bases spanning the gap. Here the CDR3 reads CASSPSTADYGYTF. The CDR3 DNA reads TGTGCCAGCAGCCCTTCGACAGCCGACTATGGCTACACCTTC.

The V and J genes are TRBV29-1 and TRBJ1-2; unclear D gene. The V gene's germline CDR1 is SQVTM and CDR2 ANQGSEA. The ends were cut back, 6 bases at V and 0 bases at J, with 17 bases in the middle. There are 15 residues in the CDR3. CDR3 sequence reads: CSVQMTATANYGYTF. CDR3 DNA sequence: TGCAGCGTACAAATGACGGCCACCGCTAACTATGGCTACACCTTC. Complete variable domain (other parts from reference TRBV29-1 and TRBJ1-2): SAVISQKPSRDICQRGTSLTIQCQVDSQVTMMFWYRQQPGQSLTLIATANQGSEATYESGFVIDKFPISRPNLTFSTLTVSNMSPEDSSIYLCSVQMTATANYGYTFGSGTRLTVV.

The gene calls are TRBV2 and TRBJ2-7, with D unresolved. Germline loops: CDR1 SNHLY, CDR2 FYNNEI. CDR3 length: 13 residues. V lost 6 bases and J 7 bases, leaving 16 bases between the germline ends. CDR3 DNA sequence: TGTGCCAGCAGCTTAGAGCCGGTTGGGGAGCAGTACTTC. Protein product: CASSLEPVGEQYF.

A few counts support this clone. This chain links TRBV7-6 with TRBJ2-1; a possible D gene is TRBD1 (5 bases). The CDR3 spans 14 residues. Trimming took off 7 bases at V and 7 bases at J, with 17 bases between the two ends. CDR1 and CDR2 from the germline V gene are SGHVS and FNYEAQ. This CDR3 is CASTPTAQVNEQFF. Written as DNA, the CDR3 is TGTGCCAGCACTCCGACAGCTCAGGTAAATGAGCAGTTCTTC. Using reference TRBV7-6 and TRBJ2-1 for the parts outside the CDR3, the full variable domain is GAGVSQSPRYKVTKRGQDVALRCDPISGHVSLYWYRQALGQGPEFLTYFNYEAQQDKSGLPNDRFSAERPEGSISTLTIQRTEQRDSAMYRCASTPTAQVNEQFFGPGTRLTVL.

The chain joins TRBV11-2 to TRBJ2-1; 11 bases are a match to TRBD2. CDR1 and CDR2 (germline): SGHAT, FQNNGV. The CDR3 is made up of 15 amino acids. V lost 3 bases and J lost 7; bases outside the gene matches: 5. DNA of the CDR3: TGTGCCAGCAGCTTTACTAGCGGGGGTGGTAATGAGCAGTTCTTC. Protein sequence: CASSFTSGGGNEQFF. The complete variable domain, with remaining parts taken from reference TRBV11-2 and TRBJ2-1, reads EAGVAQSPRYKIIEKRQSVAFWCNPISGHATLYWYQQILGQGPKLLIQFQNNGVVDDSQLPKDRFSAERLKGVDSTLKIQPAKLEDSAVYLCASSFTSGGGNEQFFGPGTRLTVL.

The CDR3 coding sequence is TGTGCCAGCAGCCCCAGTCTGGGCGCTAACTATGGCTACACCTTC. Protein product: CASSPSLGANYGYTF. The chain employs TRBV7-9 and TRBJ1-2, with unresolved D. Deletions cut 5 bases from V and 0 bases from J, with 13 bases between. The CDR3 has 15 amino acids. CDR1 SEHNR and CDR2 FQNEAQ come from the germline V gene (reference sequence).

The count of this clone is one. V usage is TRBV27 and J usage is TRBJ1-2, with 12 bases lining up with TRBD1. Germline V gene sequence: CDR1 MNHEY, CDR2 SMNVEV (reference sequence). The CDR3 covers 13 residues. Germline trimming cut 6 bases from V and 12 bases from J; bases unmatched to any gene: 8. The CDR3, as DNA: TGTGCCAGCAGGACCGGGACAGGGGGCGTCAACACCTTC. It yields the protein CASRTGTGGVNTF.

The chain recombines TRBV19 with TRBJ2-4; the D gene is possibly TRBD1 (6 bases). Trimming removed 3 bases at V and 6 bases at J, with 6 bases between. The CDR3 loop spans 12 amino acids. The V gene's germline CDR1 is LNHDA and CDR2 SQIVND (reference sequence). The CDR3 spells CASSMDRNIQYF. The CDR3 coding sequence is TGTGCCAGTAGTATGGACAGAAACATTCAGTACTTC.

The CDR3 region has the DNA TGTGCCAGCACTCGGGGGGGGACCAACCTTTACGAGCAGTACTTC. Amino acid sequence: CASTRGGTNLYEQYF. The chain recombines TRBV6-6 with TRBJ2-7; 8 bases fit TRBD2. The CDR3 spans 15 residues. Germline loops: CDR1 MNHNY, CDR2 SVGAGI (reference sequence). The V gene end was trimmed by 7 bases and the J gene end by 4 bases; junction bases not matched to a gene: 12.

The chain uses TRBV6-5 and TRBJ2-5, with 7 bases that match TRBD1. There are 15 residues in the CDR3. The germline V gene encodes CDR1 MNHEY and CDR2 SVGAGI. V lost 5 bases to trimming and J lost 4 bases; unmatched junction nucleotides: 10. Here the CDR3 DNA reads TGTGCCAGCAGTCGCCGTAGAGGGGGCGGAGAGACCCAGTACTTC. It encodes CASSRRRGGGETQYF.

The chain joins TRBV6-5 to TRBJ2-7; D may be TRBD1 or TRBD2 (5 bases each). This CDR3 region has 15 residues. Between the trimmed V and J ends, which lost 0 bases and 6 bases, there was a span of 15 bases. Looked up from germline, CDR1 is MNHEY and CDR2 is SVGAGI. CDR3 region: CASSYSTGPLFEQYF. CDR3 nucleotide sequence: TGTGCCAGCAGTTACTCGACGGGACCCCTCTTCGAGCAGTACTTC.

The genes are TRBV6-6 and TRBJ1-2; no clear D gene. The CDR3 is 11 residues long. CDR1 MNHNY and CDR2 SVGAGI come from the germline V gene (reference sequence). Deletions cut 4 bases from V and 7 bases from J, with 7 bases between. The CDR3 region is CASSWDVGYTF. The CDR3 coding sequence is TGTGCCAGCAGTTGGGATGTTGGCTACACCTTC.

Here the CDR3 DNA reads TGTGCCAGCACCACCCTCGGCAGGGGCGAGCAGTACTTC. It is translated as CASTTLGRGEQYF. The chain links TRBV5-6 to TRBJ2-7, with a tentative D call TRBD1 (6 bases). Germline V CDR1 and CDR2: SGHDT, YYEEEE. V was pared by 6 bases and J by 6 bases, with 16 bases between. This CDR3 is built from 13 residues.

The chain recombines TRBV7-8 with TRBJ2-3; D is unresolved. The V gene's germline CDR1 is SGHVS and CDR2 FQNEAQ. Trimming removed 2 bases from V and 7 bases from J, with 13 bases in between. CDR3 length equals 14 residues. The CDR3 protein is CASSLSTNLYTQYF. As DNA, the CDR3 is TGTGCCAGCAGCTTATCTACCAACCTATATACGCAGTATTTT.

This rearrangement joins TRBV5-4 to TRBJ2-5, with D perhaps matching TRBD2 (5 bases). CDR1 and CDR2 (germline): SGHNT, YYREEE (reference sequence). The CDR3 spans 13 residues. V lost 3 bases to trimming and J lost 5 bases, with 11 bases between them. The CDR3: CASSSVPGETQYF. The CDR3 bases are TGTGCCAGCAGCTCGGTGCCGGGGGAGACCCAGTACTTC.

The chain couples TRBV6-5 to TRBJ1-5; no clear D. Trimming left V 6 bases short and J 5 bases short, with 14 bases between. The germline gives CDR1 MNHEY, CDR2 SVGAGI. The CDR3 is made up of 14 amino acids. This CDR3 reads CASSLRTYDQPQHF. CDR3 nucleotide sequence: TGTGCCAGCAGCCTCAGGACCTATGATCAGCCCCAGCATTTT.

The chain employs TRBV5-1 and TRBJ2-1; 7 nucleotides agree with TRBD2. The V segment lost 4 bases and the J segment 5 bases; nucleotides outside the gene matches: 6. Germline V gives CDR1 SGHRS, CDR2 YFSETQ. The length of the CDR3 is 14 residues. The CDR3 DNA is TGCGCCAGCAGCCTCAGACTAGCCAACAATGAGCAGTTCTTC. It translates to CASSLRLANNEQFF.

The CDR3 nucleotides are TGTGCCAGCAGCTTAGAAATAGGCAGGGTCTCTGGAAACACCATATATTTT. Its protein product is CASSLEIGRVSGNTIYF. The chain uses TRBV7-9 and TRBJ1-3; D is perhaps TRBD1 (5 bases). The CDR3 runs to 17 residues. Germline V gene sequence: CDR1 SEHNR, CDR2 FQNEAQ (reference sequence). Deletions cut 1 base from V and 0 bases from J, with 13 bases between.

This clone was seen a few times. This chain joins TRBV7-3 and TRBJ2-1; TRBD2 agrees at 12 bases. Losses at the gene ends were 2 bases for V and 9 bases for J; bases not matched to a gene: 2. Germline V gene lookup returns CDR1 SGHTA and CDR2 FQGTGA. The CDR3 consists of 14 residues. The CDR3 DNA follows: TGTGCCAGCAGCTTACTAGCGGGAGGGAGTGAGCAGTTCTTC. Protein: CASSLLAGGSEQFF. The whole variable domain, filled in from reference TRBV7-3 and TRBJ2-1, reads GAGVSQTPSNKVTEKGKYVELRCDPISGHTALYWYRQSLGQGPEFLIYFQGTGAADDSGLPNDRFFAVRPEGSVSTLKIQRTERGDSAVYLCASSLLAGGSEQFFGPGTRLTVL.

This clone was recorded a few times. This same CDR3 is encoded by further DNA sequences in the sample. The chain couples TRBV7-2 to TRBJ2-2, with D possibly matching TRBD2 (6 bases). CDR1 is SGHTA, CDR2 FQGNSA, per germline. The CDR3 totals 13 residues. Trimming stripped 5 bases from V and 6 bases from J, with 10 bases between. The CDR3 reads CASSRPGAGELFF. The CDR3 DNA sequence: TGTGCCAGCAGCCGGCCGGGGGCCGGGGAGCTGTTTTTT.

The count of this clone is one. V and J are TRBV6-5 and TRBJ1-3, with TRBD1 as a possible D gene (6 bases). V gave up 5 bases and J gave up 0 bases, with 8 bases separating them. CDR3 length: 14 residues. Germline CDR1 MNHEY, CDR2 SVGAGI. CDR3 in amino acids: CASSRTASGNTIYF. The DNA for the CDR3 is TGTGCCAGCAGTCGGACAGCCTCTGGAAACACCATATATTTT.

The chain carries TRBV6-5 and TRBJ2-1; 10 positions match TRBD1. The CDR3 runs to 13 residues. Germline V gene lookup returns CDR1 MNHEY and CDR2 SVGAGI. The V segment lost 6 bases and the J segment 7 bases; nucleotides outside the gene matches: 3. Here the CDR3 reads CASRSGQGNEQFF. Written as DNA, the CDR3 is TGTGCCAGCAGATCGGGACAGGGGAATGAGCAGTTCTTC.

The sample holds one count of this clone. The rearrangement uses TRBV30 and TRBJ1-1, with 8 positions matching TRBD1. Per the germline V gene, CDR1 is GTSNPN and CDR2 is SVGIG (reference sequence). The CDR3 has 12 amino acids. After removal of 5 bases from V and 5 bases from J, the junction contained 4 bases not matched to a gene. In DNA, the CDR3 is TGTGCCTGGGACAGGGGTGGGACTGAAGCTTTCTTT. Residues: CAWDRGGTEAFF.

The gene calls are TRBV2 and TRBJ1-2; no firm D call. The CDR3 covers 13 residues. CDR1 is SNHLY, CDR2 FYNNEI, per germline. The V end lost 5 bases, the J end lost 8 bases, and 15 bases lay between the germline ends. The CDR3 bases are TGTGCCAGCAGTAAACTTTCAGGAGAGGGCTACACCTTC. This codes for CASSKLSGEGYTF.

This clone was seen a few times. The chain uses TRBV2 and TRBJ1-5; 8 positions match TRBD1. The CDR3 contains 14 residues. The germline gives CDR1 SNHLY, CDR2 FYNNEI. The V segment lost 6 bases and the J segment 7 bases; nucleotides outside the gene matches: 8. This CDR3 reads CASRRGQGGQPQHF. The CDR3 region has the DNA TGTGCCAGCAGACGCGGACAGGGAGGGCAGCCCCAGCATTTT.

The chain carries TRBV27 and TRBJ2-5; possibly TRBD1 or TRBD2 for D (5 bases each). Trimming removed 4 bases at V and 6 bases at J, with 12 bases between. CDR1 is MNHEY and CDR2 is SMNVEV in the germline V gene (reference sequence). The CDR3 runs to 13 residues. As DNA, the CDR3 is TGTGCCAGCAGTTACCGGGGACGGCAGACCCAGTACTTC. It codes for CASSYRGRQTQYF.

Of note for this clone: The junction differs from germline at one of its ends, possibly a read error. V is TRBV7-7 and J is TRBJ2-1; D not certain. This CDR3 comprises 15 residues. Germline V gives CDR1 SSHAT, CDR2 FNYEAQ (reference sequence). Written as DNA, the CDR3 is TGTGCTAGCAGCTTGGACGCTAGCTCCTACAATGAGCAGTTCTTC. Its protein product is CASSLDASSYNEQFF.